This T cell receptor (beta chain) appears in the sequencing data of a study of identical twins. Ten or more counts support this clonotype. Unique molecular identifiers were present on cDNA, and template switching added a universal primer site. MiXCR, run by TCRdb on the 5' RACE reads, gives a single entry per CDR3 protein. The sample holds approximately 700,000 distinct CDR3 sequences, 15% to 20% seen once. Germline V lookup: CDR1 MNHEY, CDR2 SVGAGI. Trimming removed 2 bases from V and 10 bases from J, with 18 bases in between. This CDR3 has 15 residues. The sample also formed part of further work on T cells expressing NK-cell markers.

V is TRBV6-5 and J is TRBJ2-1; no reliable D call. The specimen sequenced was PBMCs. This sequence originates from a woman under 30 in good health. CDR3 protein: CASSYKLENFGEQFF. The CDR3 bases are TGTGCCAGCAGTTACAAGCTAGAAAATTTCGGGGAGCAGTTCTTC.